One sample yielded the 30 T cell receptor beta chains listed below, sequenced in a study of PD-1 blockade in classical Hodgkin lymphoma. The assay was immunoSEQ multiplex PCR, and TCRdb's table has in-frame clones only and misses some. The sample contains 17,000 or so clones, roughly 87% of which appear only once. As for time point: newly diagnosed, previously untreated cHL patient sample. The sequencing input was peripheral blood mononuclear cells (PBMCs). Every receptor here comes from a human donor with classical Hodgkin lymphoma.

The chain has TRBV11-2 and TRBJ2-1, with D tentatively TRBD2 (6 bases). From germline, CDR1 is SGHAT and CDR2 FQNNGV. Trimming removed 2 bases at V and 2 bases at J, with 10 bases between. CDR3 length: 15 residues. The CDR3 DNA reads as TGTGCCAGCAGCTTACCGGGAGTGACCTACAATGAGCAGTTCTTC. Protein product: CASSLPGVTYNEQFF.

This chain joins TRBV27 and TRBJ2-1; TRBD2 matches 8 bases. From germline, CDR1 is MNHEY and CDR2 SMNVEV (reference sequence). V was pared by 4 bases and J by 0 bases, with 5 bases of the junction left unmatched. This CDR3 region has 16 residues. CDR3: CASSSLAGGSYNEQFF. CDR3 coding DNA: TGTGCCAGCAGTTCCCTGGCGGGGGGCTCCTACAATGAGCAGTTCTTC.

V and J are TRBV19 and TRBJ2-2; TRBD1 agrees at 7 bases. This CDR3 is built from 14 residues. V gave up 5 bases and J gave up 7 bases; unmatched junction bases: 7. Germline CDR1 and CDR2: LNHDA and SQIVND (reference sequence). This CDR3 is CASSLRGRDGELFF. Written as DNA, the CDR3 is TGTGCCAGTAGTCTTAGGGGGCGTGACGGGGAGCTGTTTTTT.

V usage is TRBV6-5 and J usage is TRBJ2-7; 8 nucleotides agree with TRBD2. CDR1 and CDR2 from the germline V gene are MNHEY and SVGAGI. The CDR3 is 15 amino acids. With 0 bases clipped from V and 2 bases from J, the junction kept 3 bases outside the gene matches. The CDR3 nucleotides read TGTGCCAGCAGTTACTCGATTAGCGGGACCTACGAGCAGTACTTC. Translating it yields CASSYSISGTYEQYF.

This rearrangement joins TRBV9 to TRBJ1-3; 9 bases fit TRBD1. There are 17 residues in the CDR3. Losses at the gene ends were 3 bases for V and 2 bases for J; bases not matched to a gene: 9. Looked up from germline, CDR1 is SGDLS and CDR2 is YYNGEE. This CDR3 reads CASSGYRGRTTGNTIYF. Written as DNA, the CDR3 is TGTGCCAGCAGCGGCTACAGGGGGCGCACAACTGGAAACACCATATATTTT.

This chain links TRBV30 with TRBJ1-3; 9 nucleotides line up with TRBD1. V shed 1 base and J 5 bases; nucleotides not matched to a gene: 6. Germline CDR1 and CDR2: GTSNPN and SVGIG (reference sequence). This CDR3 region has 15 residues. In DNA form, the CDR3 reads TGTGCCTGGAGTGAGGTGGACAGGGGCAGAAACACCATATATTTT. Translated, it gives CAWSEVDRGRNTIYF.

The chain uses TRBV7-5 and TRBJ2-3; the D call in the table, TRBD2, was not verified against the DNA. TRBV7-5 is an annotated pseudogene. This CDR3 has 18 residues. The CDR3 loop reads CARSPRTSGRASTDTQYF. In DNA, the CDR3 is TGTGCCAGAAGCCCGCGCACTAGCGGGAGGGCGAGCACAGATACGCAGTATTTT.

A single count supports this clone. V and J are TRBV6-5 and TRBJ2-3; D possibly corresponds to TRBD2 (6 bases). Trimming cost V 7 bases and J 3 bases, with 14 bases left between them. This CDR3 has 14 amino acids. CDR1 MNHEY and CDR2 SVGAGI come from the germline V gene. The CDR3 DNA is TGTGCCAGCATCCCCGGAGGGTTTACAGATACGCAGTATTTT. It codes for CASIPGGFTDTQYF.

The CDR3 sequence is CASSVASWVTTNTGELFF. The CDR3 DNA reads TGTGCCAGCAGTGTGGCGTCGTGGGTGACAACGAACACCGGGGAGCTGTTTTTT. This rearrangement joins TRBV6-1 to TRBJ2-2; D remains ambiguous. Trimming removed 4 bases from V and 0 bases from J, with 18 bases in between. This CDR3 comprises 18 residues. Germline CDR1 reads MNHNS; CDR2 reads SASEGT.

The chain's CDR3 is CATSRGLAGDYNEQFF. The CDR3 DNA reads TGTGCCACCAGCAGGGGACTAGCGGGAGACTACAATGAGCAGTTCTTC. The chain joins TRBV15 to TRBJ2-1; 14 nucleotides align to TRBD2. The V segment lost 3 bases and the J segment 3 bases; nucleotides outside the gene matches: 1. The CDR3 extends over 16 amino acids. Germline CDR1 and CDR2: LNHNV and YYDKDF (reference sequence).

The chain has TRBV28 and TRBJ1-5; TRBD1 matches at 7 bases. CDR3 length: 14 amino acids. CDR1 is MDHEN and CDR2 is SYDVKM in the germline V gene. V trimming: 5 bases; J trimming: 6 bases; junction bases outside the gene matches: 7. CDR3 sequence reads: CASSPPQGGQPQHF. The CDR3 DNA is TGTGCCAGCAGTCCCCCGCAGGGGGGTCAGCCCCAGCATTTT.

The J gene is TRBJ2-5, the V gene TRBV18; no reliable D call. V gave up 4 bases and J gave up 2 bases, with 8 bases separating them. Germline CDR1 reads KGHSH; CDR2 reads LQKENI. This CDR3 has 13 residues. Written as DNA, the CDR3 is TGTGCCAGCTCACGGGCAGTACAAGAGACCCAGTACTTC. Protein product: CASSRAVQETQYF.

V gene TRBV28 combines with J gene TRBJ2-5; 9 bases agree with TRBD1. CDR3 length: 18 residues. Germline V gives CDR1 MDHEN, CDR2 SYDVKM. The J segment lost 5 bases and the V segment lost 5 bases, leaving 18 bases of the junction unmatched. The CDR3 DNA is TGTGCCAGCAGTCCAATAATTGGGACAGGGAAGGGGAGGGAGACCCAGTACTTC. Translation: CASSPIIGTGKGRETQYF.

This clone was detected only once. Here the CDR3 reads CASTQGQRNTEAFF. DNA for the CDR3: TGTGCCAGCACCCAAGGACAGAGAAACACTGAAGCTTTCTTT. V gene TRBV5-4 combines with J gene TRBJ1-1; D might be TRBD1 (6 bases). Trimming left V 6 bases short and J 2 bases short, with 14 bases between. Germline V gives CDR1 SGHNT, CDR2 YYREEE (reference sequence). This CDR3 has 14 amino acids.

The rearrangement uses TRBV5-1 and TRBJ1-3, with D possibly TRBD1 on 6 matching bases. Trimming stripped 4 bases from V and 4 bases from J, with 18 bases between. CDR1 and CDR2 from the germline V gene are SGHRS and YFSETQ. This CDR3 region has 16 residues. The chain's CDR3 is CASSVMVGGDGNTIYF. As DNA, the CDR3 is TGCGCCAGCAGCGTTATGGTGGGGGGCGACGGAAACACCATATATTTT.

This clone has a handful of counts. The rearrangement uses TRBV9 and TRBJ1-3; D not certain. The CDR3 consists of 16 residues. Germline values: CDR1 SGDLS, CDR2 YYNGEE. V was cut by 3 bases and J by 0 bases, with 13 bases left in between. The CDR3 DNA reads TGTGCCAGCAGCGACCCTTTTTCTTTCTCTGGAAACACCATATATTTT. Its translation: CASSDPFSFSGNTIYF.

The rearrangement uses TRBV11-2 and TRBJ2-5; either TRBD1 or TRBD2 may fit D (6 bases each). This CDR3 spans 15 amino acids. Trimming left V 5 bases short and J 6 bases short, with 19 bases between. Per germline, CDR1 SGHAT and CDR2 FQNNGV. CDR3 DNA: TGTGCCAGCAGCCCCACAGGGCGGGGAACGAAGACCCAGTACTTC. Translation gives CASSPTGRGTKTQYF.

This clone was observed once. The chain joins TRBV6-1 to TRBJ2-7, with TRBD1 as a possible D gene (5 bases). The CDR3 is made up of 14 amino acids. Germline V gives CDR1 MNHNS, CDR2 SASEGT. Trimming shortened V by 2 bases and J by 3 bases, and 11 bases separated the two germline ends. CDR3 amino acids: CASSESGRDYEQYF. The DNA for the CDR3 is TGTGCCAGCAGTGAAAGTGGCAGGGACTACGAGCAGTACTTC.

V gene TRBV7-9 combines with J gene TRBJ1-5; TRBD1 agrees at 9 bases. This CDR3 is built from 15 residues. With V trimmed by 5 bases and J by 3 bases, 5 bases remained unmatched. CDR1 and CDR2 (germline): SEHNR, FQNEAQ (reference sequence). CDR3 nucleotide sequence: TGTGCCAGCAGCCCGGGACAGGGTGACAATCAGCCCCAGCATTTT. Residues: CASSPGQGDNQPQHF.

The chain is built from TRBV9 and TRBJ1-2; 10 bases agree with TRBD1. The V segment lost 3 bases and the J segment 8 bases; nucleotides outside the gene matches: 13. Germline lookup yields CDR1 SGDLS and CDR2 YYNGEE. The CDR3 runs 16 residues. The CDR3 here is CASSAAPGQGLRGYTF. The CDR3 bases are TGTGCCAGCAGCGCGGCACCGGGACAGGGGCTGAGGGGCTACACCTTC.

The V and J genes are TRBV11-3 and TRBJ2-3; 9 nucleotides align to TRBD1. Germline loops: CDR1 SGHNT, CDR2 YENEEA. V lost 7 bases, J lost 3 bases, and 11 bases stayed unmatched. CDR3 length: 16 residues. This CDR3 reads CASNKEQGARTDTQYF. Here the CDR3 DNA reads TGTGCCAGCAACAAAGAACAGGGGGCACGGACAGATACGCAGTATTTT.

This clone was counted once. This rearrangement joins TRBV13 to TRBJ2-2; 14 bases match TRBD2. This CDR3 contains 17 residues. The trim removed 0 bases at V and 5 bases at J, leaving 2 bases unmatched. Germline CDR1 reads PRHDT; CDR2 reads FYEKMQ (reference sequence). CDR3 in amino acids: CASSLGGLAGGTGELFF. CDR3 bases: TGTGCCAGCAGCTTAGGAGGACTAGCGGGAGGTACCGGGGAGCTGTTTTTT.

This clone was recorded only once. CDR3 DNA: TGTGCCAGTAGTATTTACCCCGGGGGCCACAATGAGCAGTTCTTC. It codes for CASSIYPGGHNEQFF. The rearrangement uses TRBV19 and TRBJ2-1; possibly TRBD1 or TRBD2 for D (6 bases each). Germline V gene lookup returns CDR1 LNHDA and CDR2 SQIVND (reference sequence). CDR3 length: 15 residues. V lost 3 bases and J lost 5, with 14 bases in between.

V is TRBV4-3 and J is TRBJ2-7; 7 positions match TRBD2. The germline V gene encodes CDR1 LGHNA and CDR2 YSLEER. V trimming: 3 bases; J trimming: 2 bases; junction bases outside the gene matches: 7. There are 15 residues in the CDR3. The CDR3 is CASSQASGEPYEQYF. The CDR3 nucleotides are TGCGCCAGCAGCCAGGCGAGCGGGGAGCCCTACGAGCAGTACTTC.

The V gene is TRBV5-4, the J gene TRBJ2-5, with 8 positions matching TRBD1. Germline values: CDR1 SGHNT, CDR2 YYREEE (reference sequence). The junction had 5 bases not matched to a gene; V was cut back by 6 bases and J by 4 bases. This CDR3 comprises 13 residues. This CDR3 reads CASNRGYGETQYF. In nucleotides, the CDR3 is TGTGCCAGCAACAGGGGGTACGGAGAGACCCAGTACTTC. Using reference TRBV5-4 and TRBJ2-5 for the parts outside the CDR3, the full variable domain is ETGVTQSPTHLIKTRGQQVTLRCSSQSGHNTVSWYQQALGQGPQFIFQYYREEENGRGNFPPRFSGLQFPNYSSELNVNALELDDSALYLCASNRGYGETQYFGPGTRLLVL.

This clone was counted a few times. The chain recombines TRBV6-5 with TRBJ1-2, with D tentatively TRBD1 (5 bases). Germline CDR1 is MNHEY and CDR2 is SVGAGI. Trimming left V 5 bases short and J 4 bases short, with 14 bases between. The CDR3 has 14 amino acids. CDR3 sequence (DNA): TGTGCCAGCAGTGGAGGGACGGCGACCTATGGCTACACCTTC. Translation: CASSGGTATYGYTF.

The gene calls are TRBV11-2 and TRBJ2-7, with TRBD2 as a possible D gene (6 bases). V was clipped by 1 base and J by 1 base, with 14 bases between them. CDR1 and CDR2 from the germline V gene are SGHAT and FQNNGV. The CDR3 contains 16 residues. CDR3 region: CASSLGGGAPSYEQYF. CDR3 coding DNA: TGTGCCAGCAGCTTAGGTGGAGGGGCCCCATCCTACGAGCAGTACTTC.

The V and J genes are TRBV28 and TRBJ1-5; D is unclear. This CDR3 region has 13 residues. Trimming stripped 1 base from V and 5 bases from J, with 6 bases between. Germline-derived CDR1 and CDR2 are MDHEN and SYDVKM. The CDR3 loop reads CASSLFSYQPQHF. In nucleotides, the CDR3 is TGTGCCAGCAGTTTATTTTCTTATCAGCCCCAGCATTTT. The full variable domain, its missing parts supplied by reference TRBV28 and TRBJ1-5, is DVKVTQSSRYLVKRTGEKVFLECVQDMDHENMFWYRQDPGLGLRLIYFSYDVKMKEKGDIPEGYSVSREKKERFSLILESASTNQTSMYLCASSLFSYQPQHFGDGTRLSIL.

The V gene is TRBV7-2, the J gene TRBJ1-1, with a possible D match to TRBD1 (5 bases). CDR1 and CDR2 (germline): SGHTA, FQGNSA. This CDR3 has 14 amino acids. The ends were cut back, 3 bases at V and 5 bases at J, with 13 bases in the middle. CDR3 sequence: CASSLLRGQTEAFF. The CDR3 nucleotides are TGTGCCAGCAGCTTGTTAAGGGGTCAGACTGAAGCTTTCTTT. Based on the CDR3 plus reference TRBV7-2 and TRBJ1-1, the full variable domain is GAGVSQSPSNKVTEKGKDVELRCDPISGHTALYWYRQSLGQGLEFLIYFQGNSAPDKSGLPSDRFSAERTGGSVSTLTIQRTQQEDSAVYLCASSLLRGQTEAFFGQGTRLTVV.

V usage is TRBV28 and J usage is TRBJ2-7, with 8 positions matching TRBD1. The length of the CDR3 is 15 residues. Germline trimming cut 3 bases from V and 5 bases from J; bases unmatched to any gene: 9. Germline lookup yields CDR1 MDHEN and CDR2 SYDVKM. The CDR3 protein is CASSFRQGPHDEQYF. CDR3 bases: TGTGCCAGCAGTTTCCGACAGGGGCCCCACGACGAGCAGTACTTC.